This entry concerns a single T cell receptor beta chain. The specificity of this receptor is unknown. One base away there is no much larger clone; base qualities are not given. This sample was taken from a study of blood T cell repertoires in COVID-19 (dated by TCRdb to the early 2020s). Regarding the study in general: The collaborator samples originated in the United States, Italy and Spain and spanned the acute and convalescent phases of COVID-19. The material from the prospective study consisted of cDNA or gDNA derived from T cells, B-cell-depleted T cells, or PBMCs. Subjects who had been exposed to COVID-19, were actively infected with it, or had recovered from it provided the deeply sampled blood TCRbeta repertoires that made up the dataset. A freely available public database, intended as a resource for researchers studying the immune response to SARS-CoV-2, is where the repertoires were released. The samples were drawn from the first 160 participants of the ongoing ImmuneRACE study and from 1,200 or so subjects provided by 6 global collaborators. A de-identified subject ID, COVID-19 status, age in years and sex were almost always included in the sample metadata. HLA class I and class II types, where available, came from metadata supplied by the sample provider rather than from assay-based typing.

TCRbeta CDR3 regions were amplified from genomic DNA by means of the immunoSEQ Assay, a bias-controlled multiplex PCR. The published analysis was carried out like this. The number of nucleated cells in each sample was estimated by amplification of reference gene primers within the assay. Sequence reads were collapsed and filtered to measure the absolute abundance of every unique TCRbeta CDR3 rearrangement. Productive Simpson clonality was computed per sample as the square root of Simpson's diversity index over productive rearrangements. TCRdb provides this immuneACCESS table in a form limited to in-frame rearrangements. Some clones are lacking; in checked studies, under half of them reflect an unresolved V gene, and why the rest are absent is not known. The D gene and trimming were derived from the DNA, and the V and J assignments and clone size from that table. Here the sample has 250,000 to 350,000 clones; roughly nine tenths occur a single time. Of the sample, less than 0.95% falls within the top ten clones.

Another Seattle source contributed samples from volunteer blood donors who had recovered from COVID-19. Whole blood was collected in K2EDTA tubes by collaborating institutions according to the institutions' own protocols. Collaborator samples were shipped for TCRbeta analysis as frozen whole blood, isolated PBMCs, or DNA extracted from either sample type. Relative to germline, V is 6 bases shorter and J is 0 bases shorter, with 12 bases between their ends. From the cysteine up to the phenylalanine, the CDR3 has a length of 14 residues. Only the CDR3 portion is preserved as DNA: 42 bases, with reading frame beginning at the first base. In the germline V gene, CDR1 corresponds to MNHEY and CDR2 to SVGAGI. Paper-wide results and their limitations: How much clinical and demographic metadata was included differed by source and by participant, and the metadata was provided uncurated.

The clonotype originates from a woman aged 40 to 50 who had recovered from COVID-19. Source material: peripheral blood. The receptor chain draws on TRBV6-5 and TRBJ2-7, with a weak D call of TRBD1 (5 bases match). The CDR3: CASREQGISYEQYF. The sequenced DNA: TGTGCCAGCAGAGAGCAGGGAATCTCCTACGAGCAGTACTTC.